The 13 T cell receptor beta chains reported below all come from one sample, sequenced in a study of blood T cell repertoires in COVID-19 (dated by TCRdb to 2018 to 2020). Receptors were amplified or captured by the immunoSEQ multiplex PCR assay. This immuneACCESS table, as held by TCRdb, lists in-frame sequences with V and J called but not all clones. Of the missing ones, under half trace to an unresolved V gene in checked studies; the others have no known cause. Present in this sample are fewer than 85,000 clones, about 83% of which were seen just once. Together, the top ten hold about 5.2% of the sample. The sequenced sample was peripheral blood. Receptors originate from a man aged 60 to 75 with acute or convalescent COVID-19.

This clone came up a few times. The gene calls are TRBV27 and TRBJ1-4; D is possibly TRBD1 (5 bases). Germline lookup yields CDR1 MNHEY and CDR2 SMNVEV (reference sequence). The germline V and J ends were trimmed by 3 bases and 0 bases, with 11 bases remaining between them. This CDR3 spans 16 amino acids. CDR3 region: CASSFGGRATNEKLFF. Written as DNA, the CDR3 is TGTGCCAGCAGTTTCGGGGGGAGGGCAACTAATGAAAAACTGTTTTTT.

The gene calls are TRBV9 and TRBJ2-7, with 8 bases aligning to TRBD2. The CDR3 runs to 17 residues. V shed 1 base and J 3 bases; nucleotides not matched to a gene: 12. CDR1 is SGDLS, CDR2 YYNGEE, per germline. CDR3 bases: TGTGCCAGCAGCGTAACCCCCCTCGGGACTAGTGGCTACGAGCAGTACTTC. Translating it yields CASSVTPLGTSGYEQYF.

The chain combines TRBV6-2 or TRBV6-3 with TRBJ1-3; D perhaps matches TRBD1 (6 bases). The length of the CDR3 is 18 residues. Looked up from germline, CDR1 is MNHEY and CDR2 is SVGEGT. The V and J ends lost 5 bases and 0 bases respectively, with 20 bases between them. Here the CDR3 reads CASSQGSTGLGSGNTIYF. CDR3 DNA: TGTGCCAGCAGTCAGGGGTCTACGGGCCTCGGCTCTGGAAACACCATATATTTT.

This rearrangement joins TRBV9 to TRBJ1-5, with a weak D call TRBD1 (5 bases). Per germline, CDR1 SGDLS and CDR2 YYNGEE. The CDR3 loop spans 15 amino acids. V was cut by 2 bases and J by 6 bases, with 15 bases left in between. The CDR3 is CASSVQGADSQPQHF. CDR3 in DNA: TGTGCCAGCAGCGTTCAAGGGGCTGACAGTCAGCCCCAGCATTTT.

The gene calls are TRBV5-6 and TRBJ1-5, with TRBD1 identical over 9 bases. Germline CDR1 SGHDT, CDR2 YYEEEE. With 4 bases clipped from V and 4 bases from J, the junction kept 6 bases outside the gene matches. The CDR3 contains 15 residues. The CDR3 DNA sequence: TGTGCCAGCAGCGTAAGGGACAGGGTTAATCAGCCCCAGCATTTT. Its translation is CASSVRDRVNQPQHF.

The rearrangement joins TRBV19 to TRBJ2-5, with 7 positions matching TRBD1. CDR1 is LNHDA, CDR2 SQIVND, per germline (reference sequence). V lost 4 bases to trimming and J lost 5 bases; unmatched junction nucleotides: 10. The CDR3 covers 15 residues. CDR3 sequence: CASSTQGQAKETQYF. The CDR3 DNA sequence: TGTGCCAGTAGTACCCAAGGACAGGCTAAGGAGACCCAGTACTTC.

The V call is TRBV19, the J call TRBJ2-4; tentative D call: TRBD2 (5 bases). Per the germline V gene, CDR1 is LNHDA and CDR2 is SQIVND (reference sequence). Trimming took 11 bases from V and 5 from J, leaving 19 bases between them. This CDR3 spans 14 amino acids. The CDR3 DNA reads TGTGCCTGCGTAGGGAGCGGCGCCCAAAACATTCAGTACTTC. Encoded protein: CACVGSGAQNIQYF.

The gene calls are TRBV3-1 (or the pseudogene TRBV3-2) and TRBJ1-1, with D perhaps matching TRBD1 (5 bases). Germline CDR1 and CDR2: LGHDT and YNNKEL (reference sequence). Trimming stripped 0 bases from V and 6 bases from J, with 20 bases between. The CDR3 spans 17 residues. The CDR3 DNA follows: TGTGCCAGCAGCCAAGAAGGGGAAAGGGTGATGATGGCTGAAGCTTTCTTT. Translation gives CASSQEGERVMMAEAFF.

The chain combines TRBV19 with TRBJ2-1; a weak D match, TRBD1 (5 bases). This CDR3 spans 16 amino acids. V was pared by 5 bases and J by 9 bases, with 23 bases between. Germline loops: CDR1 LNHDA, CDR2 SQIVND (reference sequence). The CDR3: CASSSRTDMVEAEQFF. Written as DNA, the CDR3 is TGTGCCAGTAGTTCCAGAACGGACATGGTAGAGGCTGAGCAGTTCTTC. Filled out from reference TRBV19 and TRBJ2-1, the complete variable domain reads DGGITQSPKYLFRKEGQNVTLSCEQNLNHDAMYWYRQDPGQGLRLIYYSQIVNDFQKGDIAEGYSVSREKKESFPLTVTSAQKNPTAFYLCASSSRTDMVEAEQFFGPGTRLTVL.

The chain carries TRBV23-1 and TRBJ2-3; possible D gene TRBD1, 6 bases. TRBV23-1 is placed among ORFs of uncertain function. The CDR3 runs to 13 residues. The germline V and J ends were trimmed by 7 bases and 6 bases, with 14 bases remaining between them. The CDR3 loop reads CASTQGSRDTQYF. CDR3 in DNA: TGCGCCAGCACACAGGGATCCAGGGATACGCAGTATTTT.

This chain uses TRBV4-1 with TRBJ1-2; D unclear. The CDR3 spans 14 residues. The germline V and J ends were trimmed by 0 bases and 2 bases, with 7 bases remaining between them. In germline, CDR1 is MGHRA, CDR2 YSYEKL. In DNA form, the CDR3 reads TGCGCCAGCAGCCAAGATCGTCAGAACTATGGCTACACCTTC. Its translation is CASSQDRQNYGYTF.

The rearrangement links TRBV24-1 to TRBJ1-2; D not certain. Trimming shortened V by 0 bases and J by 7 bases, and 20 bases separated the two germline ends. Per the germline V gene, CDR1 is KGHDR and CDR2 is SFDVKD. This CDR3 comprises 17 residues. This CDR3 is CATSDLWPGSPLCGYTF. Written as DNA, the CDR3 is TGTGCCACCAGTGATTTGTGGCCAGGCTCCCCCCTATGTGGCTACACCTTC.

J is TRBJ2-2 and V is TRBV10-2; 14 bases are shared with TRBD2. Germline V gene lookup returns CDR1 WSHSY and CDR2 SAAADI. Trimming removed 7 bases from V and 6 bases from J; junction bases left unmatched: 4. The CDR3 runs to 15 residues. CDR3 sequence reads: CASIQGLAGAGELFF. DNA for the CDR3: TGCGCCAGCATTCAGGGACTAGCGGGGGCCGGGGAGCTGTTTTTT.